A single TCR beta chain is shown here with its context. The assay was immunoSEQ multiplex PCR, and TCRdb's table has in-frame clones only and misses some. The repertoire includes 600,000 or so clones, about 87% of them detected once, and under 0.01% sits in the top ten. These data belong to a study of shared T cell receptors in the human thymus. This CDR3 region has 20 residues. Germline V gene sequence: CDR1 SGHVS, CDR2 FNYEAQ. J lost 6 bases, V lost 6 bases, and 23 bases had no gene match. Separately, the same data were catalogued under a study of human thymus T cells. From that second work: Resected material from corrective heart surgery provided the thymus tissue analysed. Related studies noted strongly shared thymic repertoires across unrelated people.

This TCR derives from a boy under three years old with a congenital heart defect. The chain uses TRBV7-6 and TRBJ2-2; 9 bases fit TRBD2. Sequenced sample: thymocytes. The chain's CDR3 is CASSLDLTGKVREGPGELFF. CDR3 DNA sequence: TGTGCCAGCAGTCTAGACCTTACAGGGAAAGTGCGGGAGGGTCCCGGGGAGCTGTTTTTT.